The source of this T cell receptor (beta chain) is a study of blood T cell repertoires in COVID-19. Study-wide context: Some COVID-19 samples were acute and others convalescent; all came from the United States, Italy and Spain. Sources were T cells, B-cell-depleted T cells, or PBMCs; the material itself was cDNA or gDNA.

CDR1 and CDR2 (germline): LNHDA, SQIVND (reference sequence). V was pared by 5 bases and J by 13 bases, with 15 bases between. CDR3 length: 12 amino acids. This clone was counted between two and nine times. Original analysis: Estimated nucleated cell counts came from reference gene primer amplification. Clones were sequenced by immunoSEQ multiplex PCR, and TCRdb holds only the in-frame ones, with some missing. V and J calls plus clone size are reproduced from that table; the DNA served to infer D and trimming. This sample has 250,000 to 300,000 clones; approximately 91% occur once, and the top ten carry 2% to 2.5%. Seattle cases were enrolled at active infection and followed longitudinally.

The genes are TRBV19 and TRBJ1-5, with D uncertain. The source of this sequence is a woman in her thirties with COVID-19, enrolled during active disease. Material: peripheral blood. CDR3 sequence: CASSLDDILQHF. The CDR3 nucleotides are TGTGCCAGTAGTCTCGACGACATCTTACAGCATTTT.